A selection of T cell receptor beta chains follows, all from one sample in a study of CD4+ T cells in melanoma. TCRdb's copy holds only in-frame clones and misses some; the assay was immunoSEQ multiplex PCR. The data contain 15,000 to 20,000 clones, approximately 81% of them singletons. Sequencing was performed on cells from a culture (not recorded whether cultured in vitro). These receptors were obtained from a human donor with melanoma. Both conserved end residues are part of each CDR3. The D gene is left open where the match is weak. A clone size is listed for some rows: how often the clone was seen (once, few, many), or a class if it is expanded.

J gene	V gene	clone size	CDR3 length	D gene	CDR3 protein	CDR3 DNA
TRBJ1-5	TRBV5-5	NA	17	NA	CASSLIEGRVSNQPQHF	TGTGCCAGCAGCTTGATCGAGGGACGGGTTAGCAATCAGCCCCAGCATTTT
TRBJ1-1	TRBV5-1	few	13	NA	CASSRLDGAEAFF	TGCGCCAGCAGCCGATTGGACGGCGCTGAAGCTTTCTTT
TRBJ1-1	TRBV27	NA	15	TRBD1	CASTQGQGMNTEAFF	TGTGCCAGCACCCAAGGACAGGGTATGAACACTGAAGCTTTCTTT
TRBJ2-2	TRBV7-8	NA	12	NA	CASSLPSGELFF	TGTGCCAGCAGTCTTCCGTCCGGGGAGCTGTTTTTT
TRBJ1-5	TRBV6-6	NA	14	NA	CASSAGIGDQPQHF	TGTGCCAGCAGTGCAGGGATTGGGGATCAGCCCCAGCATTTT
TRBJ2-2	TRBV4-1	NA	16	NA	CASSRPGRGNTGELFF	TGCGCCAGCAGCCGCCCGGGACGGGGGAACACCGGGGAGCTGTTTTTT
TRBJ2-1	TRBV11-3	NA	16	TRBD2	CASSSHRLAGVHEQFF	TGTGCCAGCAGCTCGCATCGACTAGCGGGGGTACATGAGCAGTTCTTC
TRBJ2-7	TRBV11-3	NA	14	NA	CASSSGTLPSEQYF	TGTGCCAGCAGCTCCGGGACCCTCCCTTCTGAGCAGTACTTC
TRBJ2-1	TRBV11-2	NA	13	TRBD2	CASSPRTSGEQFF	TGTGCCAGCAGCCCCCGGACTAGTGGGGAGCAGTTCTTC
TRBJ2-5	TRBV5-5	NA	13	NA	CASSFDTGETQYF	TGTGCCAGCAGCTTCGATACCGGAGAGACCCAGTACTTC
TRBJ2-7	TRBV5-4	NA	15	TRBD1	CASSKDRGLSYEQYF	TGTGCCAGCAGCAAGGACAGGGGGCTCTCCTACGAGCAGTACTTC
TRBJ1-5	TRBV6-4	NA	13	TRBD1	CASGTGGNQPQHF	TGTGCCAGTGGTACAGGGGGCAATCAGCCCCAGCATTTT
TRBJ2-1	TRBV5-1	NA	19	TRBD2	CASSLRLLAGGPWGNEQFF	TGCGCCAGCAGCTTGCGACTACTAGCGGGGGGTCCATGGGGGAATGAGCAGTTCTTC
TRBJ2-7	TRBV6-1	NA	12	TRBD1	CASDRAGVEQYF	TGTGCCAGCGACAGGGCAGGTGTCGAGCAGTACTTC
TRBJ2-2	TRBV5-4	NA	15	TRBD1	CASSWGQTNTGELFF	TGTGCCAGCAGCTGGGGACAGACGAACACCGGGGAGCTGTTTTTT
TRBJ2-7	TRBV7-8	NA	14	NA	CASSPSGAGVEQYF	TGTGCCAGCAGCCCGTCCGGGGCTGGGGTCGAGCAGTACTTC
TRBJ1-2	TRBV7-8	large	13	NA	CASSFLANYGYTF	TGTGCCAGCAGCTTTTTGGCTAACTATGGCTACACCTTC
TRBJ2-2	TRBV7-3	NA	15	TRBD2	CASSLAGGNTGELFF	TGTGCCAGCAGCTTAGCGGGGGGGAACACCGGGGAGCTGTTTTTT
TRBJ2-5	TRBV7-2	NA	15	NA	CASSLAGTPQETQYF	TGTGCCAGCAGCTTAGCTGGGACTCCACAAGAGACCCAGTACTTC
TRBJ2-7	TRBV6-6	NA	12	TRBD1	CASRGQGDEQYF	TGTGCCAGCAGGGGACAGGGGGACGAGCAGTACTTC
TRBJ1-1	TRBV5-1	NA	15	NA	CASSLASGGNTEAFF	TGCGCCAGCAGCTTGGCGTCAGGCGGGAACACTGAAGCTTTCTTT
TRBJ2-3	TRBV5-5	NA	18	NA	CASSLFQSTGPRTDTQYF	TGTGCCAGCAGCTTATTCCAAAGTACAGGGCCTAGGACAGATACGCAGTATTTT
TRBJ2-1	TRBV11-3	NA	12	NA	CASSLGVGGQFF	TGTGCCAGCAGCTTAGGCGTCGGCGGTCAGTTCTTC